This TCR beta chain was captured by sequencing in a study of T cell responses to AZD1222 COVID-19 vaccine. The study's findings and limits: A mostly white British donor set with more females was recruited, and clonal diversity was possibly underestimated.

Sequenced by immunoSEQ multiplex PCR; TCRdb stores in-frame clones only, minus some. The sample carries around 96,000 clones, roughly 86% recorded once. About this clone: What it binds is not known.

Trimming removed 1 base from V and 6 bases from J, with 19 bases in between. This CDR3 spans 16 amino acids. Germline lookup yields CDR1 SEHNR and CDR2 FQNEAQ (reference sequence). The input for sequencing was peripheral blood, taken 28 days after the second AZD1222 dose. The rearrangement uses TRBV7-9 and TRBJ2-7; weak D call: TRBD1 (6 bases). This sequence originates from an adult who received the AZD1222 COVID-19 vaccine. CDR3 DNA sequence: TGTGCCAGCAGCTTAGTACCCCGGGACAAGACTACCGAGCAGTACTTC. Protein product: CASSLVPRDKTTEQYF.